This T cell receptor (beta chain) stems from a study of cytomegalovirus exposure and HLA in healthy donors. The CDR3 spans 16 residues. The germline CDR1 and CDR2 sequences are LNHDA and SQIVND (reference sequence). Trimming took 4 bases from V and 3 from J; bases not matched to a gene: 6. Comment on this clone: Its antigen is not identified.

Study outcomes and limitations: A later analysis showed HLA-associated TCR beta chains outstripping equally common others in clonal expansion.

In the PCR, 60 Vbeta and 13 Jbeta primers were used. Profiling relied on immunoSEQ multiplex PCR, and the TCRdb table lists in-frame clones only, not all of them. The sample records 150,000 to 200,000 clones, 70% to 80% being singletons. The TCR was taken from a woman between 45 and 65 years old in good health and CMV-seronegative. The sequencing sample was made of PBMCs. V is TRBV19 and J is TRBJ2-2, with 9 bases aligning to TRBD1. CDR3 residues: CASSTPGQGYTGELFF. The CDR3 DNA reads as TGTGCCAGTAGTACTCCGGGACAGGGTTACACCGGGGAGCTGTTTTTT.